The 13 T cell receptor beta chains given below trace back to one sample, sequenced in a study of CD8+ T cells in alopecia areata. Treatment here: oral pan-JAK inhibitor, 5-10 mg twice daily. Investigators isolated RNA and reverse transcribed it into cDNA to act as the sequencing template. Sequencing was performed with immunoSEQ multiplex PCR; in TCRdb, only in-frame clones are kept and a portion is missing. The data contain more than 110,000 clones, 54% of them singletons. The source was CD8+ T cells sorted from blood, collected at week 4, from a patient treated with tofacitinib. These receptors all come from a human donor with alopecia areata.

The chain uses TRBV4-2 and TRBJ1-5; no firm D call. V dropped 1 base and J dropped 6 bases, with 13 bases sitting between them. Germline values: CDR1 LGHNA, CDR2 YNFKEQ. The CDR3 is 15 residues long. The CDR3 loop is CASSQGEGRGQPQHF. As DNA, the CDR3 is TGTGCCAGCAGCCAAGGTGAGGGCCGGGGTCAGCCCCAGCATTTT.

The CDR3 coding sequence is TGTGCCAGCAGCGCCCAGACAGGGCGCACTGAAGCTTTCTTT. It encodes CASSAQTGRTEAFF. J is TRBJ1-1 and V is TRBV13, with 7 bases identical to TRBD1. The V gene end was trimmed by 5 bases and the J gene end by 4 bases; junction bases not matched to a gene: 7. CDR1 is PRHDT and CDR2 is FYEKMQ in the germline V gene (reference sequence). This CDR3 is 14 amino acids long.

The gene calls are TRBV6-5 and TRBJ1-5, with D hard to call. The CDR3 is made up of 14 amino acids. Trimming removed 6 bases at V and 2 bases at J, with 11 bases between. CDR1 and CDR2 from the germline V gene are MNHEY and SVGAGI. In DNA, the CDR3 is TGTGCCAGCAGCCCCGTAGGTGGCAATCAGCCCCAGCATTTT. Translating gives CASSPVGGNQPQHF.

The rearrangement links TRBV6-6 to TRBJ1-2; D gene uncertain. V shed 1 base and J shed 4 bases, with 16 bases lying between them. The CDR3 covers 16 residues. CDR1 is MNHNY, CDR2 SVGAGI, per germline (reference sequence). The chain's CDR3 is CASSYLEGQSFYGYTF. The CDR3 DNA sequence: TGTGCCAGCAGTTACTTGGAGGGCCAGTCCTTCTATGGCTACACCTTC.

This clone was picked up a small number of times. For the CDR3, the DNA is TGTGCCACCAGCCACGGGAGAGGCTCCTACGAGCAGTACTTC. As protein: CATSHGRGSYEQYF. This chain joins TRBV15 and TRBJ2-7, with D possibly matching TRBD2 (6 bases). This CDR3 has 14 amino acids. Germline CDR1 is LNHNV and CDR2 is YYDKDF (reference sequence). The V gene lost 5 bases and the J gene lost 0 bases, with 11 bases spanning the gap.

This sequence joins TRBV14 and TRBJ1-1; the D is unclear. This CDR3 region has 13 residues. In germline, CDR1 is SGHDN, CDR2 FVKESK. V was shortened by 1 base and J by 4 bases, with 7 bases between the two germline ends. CDR3 in DNA: TGTGCCAGCAGCCAAGCGGGCGGCACTGAAGCTTTCTTT. This translates into CASSQAGGTEAFF.

This clone showed up just a few times. CDR3 amino acids: CASSVDRATDTQYF. CDR3 in DNA: TGTGCCAGCAGCGTAGATCGCGCCACAGATACGCAGTATTTT. J is TRBJ2-3 and V is TRBV9; D not resolved. Germline V gives CDR1 SGDLS, CDR2 YYNGEE. Trimming took off 0 bases at V and 2 bases at J, with 7 bases between the two ends. The CDR3 runs to 14 residues.

The CDR3 DNA reads TGTGCCAGCAGCTTAGAGTGGGGTTTTCAAGAGACCCAGTACTTC. It translates to CASSLEWGFQETQYF. The chain has TRBV7-2 and TRBJ2-5, with unresolved D. Trimming removed 1 base from V and 2 bases from J, with 11 bases in between. Germline loops: CDR1 SGHTA, CDR2 FQGNSA. The CDR3 has 15 residues.

The genes are TRBV23-1 and TRBJ2-7, with 7 bases aligning to TRBD1. TRBV23-1 falls under the ORF class, with uncertain function. This CDR3 contains 15 residues. V trimming: 4 bases; J trimming: 2 bases; junction bases outside the gene matches: 8. CDR3 nucleotides: TGCGCCAGCAGTCCTCCGGGACAGCCAGCCTACGAGCAGTACTTC. The encoded protein is CASSPPGQPAYEQYF.

This chain uses TRBV4-1 with TRBJ2-7; D is possibly TRBD2 (5 bases). This CDR3 spans 14 amino acids. V shed 1 base and J shed 2 bases, with 9 bases lying between them. CDR1 and CDR2 from the germline V gene are MGHRA and YSYEKL. The CDR3: CASSQAGVTYEQYF. For the CDR3, the DNA is TGCGCCAGCAGCCAAGCCGGGGTGACCTACGAGCAGTACTTC.

Worth noting for this clone: A read error is likely here: a far larger clone is one base away. V is TRBV11-2 and J is TRBJ2-3; a possible D gene is TRBD2 (7 bases). The CDR3 has 15 amino acids. Germline CDR1 reads SGHAT; CDR2 reads FQNNGV. Trimming took 1 base from V and 2 from J, leaving 10 bases between them. As DNA, the CDR3 is TGTGCCAGCAGCTTAGCGGGGGGACACACAGATACGCAGTATTTT. Its protein is CASSLAGGHTDTQYF.

The chain joins TRBV13 to TRBJ2-7, with TRBD2 matching over 9 bases. Germline CDR1 is PRHDT and CDR2 is FYEKMQ (reference sequence). This CDR3 region has 15 residues. Trimming took 5 bases from V and 5 from J; bases not matched to a gene: 10. CDR3 protein: CASSLAGQGEHEQYF. The CDR3 nucleotides are TGTGCCAGCAGCCTAGCGGGGCAGGGCGAGCACGAGCAGTACTTC. Supplemented by reference TRBV13 and TRBJ2-7, the full variable domain reads AAGVIQSPRHLIKEKRETATLKCYPIPRHDTVYWYQQGPGQDPQFLISFYEKMQSDKGSIPDRFSAQQFSDYHSELNMSSLELGDSALYFCASSLAGQGEHEQYFGPGTRLTVT.

V is TRBV27 and J is TRBJ2-5; D is unclear. The CDR3 length is 16 residues. Deletions cut 0 bases from V and 1 base from J, with 12 bases between. Germline values: CDR1 MNHEY, CDR2 SMNVEV (reference sequence). The CDR3 spells CASSLSRGTIQETQYF. The CDR3 region has the DNA TGTGCCAGCAGTTTATCGCGAGGAACCATCCAAGAGACCCAGTACTTC.